Presented here are 10 T cell receptor beta chains from one specimen sequenced in a study of T cells in Graves' hyperthyroidism and ophthalmopathy (dated by TCRdb to the late 2010s). Library generation was performed with multiplex PCR. TCRdb shows the sequencer as Illumina HiSeq 2000. The TCR beta CDR3 regions were amplified from the RNA transcripts. The first round of RT-PCR for the TCR CDR3 was performed with the HTBI primer set and the Qiagen OneStep RT-PCR kit. TCRdb itself trimmed the public reads at Q25 with fastp, ran MiXCR and retained productive beta chains. Duplicate CDR3 protein sequences are folded into a single record with the most common DNA and genes. This sample is represented by approximately 600,000 distinct CDR3 sequences; 20% to 25% of them were singletons. The top ten hold roughly a third of the sample. The sample was blood. The receptors here all came from a man under 40 with Graves' ophthalmopathy.

The chain links TRBV12-3 or TRBV12-4 to TRBJ1-4, with D perhaps TRBD1 (6 bases). This CDR3 contains 17 residues. Trimming cost V 6 bases and J 1 base, with 18 bases left between them. CDR3 nucleotides: TGTGCCAGCAGACCTCCCGGGGGCGCGGGAACTAATGAAAAACTGTTTTTT. It encodes CASRPPGGAGTNEKLFF.

The V and J genes are TRBV6-4 and TRBJ2-1; D might be TRBD1 (6 bases). Looked up from germline, CDR1 is MRHNA and CDR2 is SNTAGT. The CDR3 is 18 amino acids. With 3 bases removed from V and 6 bases from J, the gap between germline ends came to 24 bases. The CDR3 loop is CASSEPGAILKRSNEQFF. The CDR3 DNA is TGTGCCAGCAGTGAACCAGGGGCAATCCTCAAGCGGAGCAATGAGCAGTTCTTC.

The rearrangement joins TRBV9 to TRBJ2-2, with a weak D call TRBD1 (6 bases). Germline values: CDR1 SGDLS, CDR2 YYNGEE. Deletions cut 1 base from V and 5 bases from J, with 9 bases between. The CDR3 length is 14 residues. The CDR3 is CASSVRTETGELFF. Here the CDR3 DNA reads TGTGCCAGCAGCGTAAGGACAGAGACCGGGGAGCTGTTTTTT.

This clonotype has a handful of counts. The rearrangement uses TRBV20-1 and TRBJ2-3, with D possibly TRBD2 on 7 matching bases. V lost 1 base and J lost 5, with 10 bases in between. In germline, CDR1 is DFQATT, CDR2 SNEGSKA (reference sequence). The CDR3 spans 13 residues. The CDR3 DNA reads TGCAGTGCTAGAGCGGGGGGCAGAGATACGCAGTATTTT. Amino acid sequence: CSARAGGRDTQYF.

In the case of this clonotype: Just one base apart from a much larger clone, this may be a read error. V gene TRBV28 combines with J gene TRBJ2-7; D uncertain. CDR1 is MDHEN, CDR2 SYDVKM, per germline. Trimming stripped 8 bases from V and 9 bases from J, with 14 bases between. The CDR3 consists of 11 residues. CDR3 loop: CASGQGLWQYF. The CDR3, as DNA: TGTGCCAGCGGTCAAGGGCTTTGGCAGTACTTC.

V gene TRBV11-1 combines with J gene TRBJ2-1; TRBD2 agrees at 8 bases. Germline CDR1 and CDR2: SGHAT and FQDESV (reference sequence). Trimming at V came to 3 bases and at J to 8 bases, leaving 12 bases not matched to a gene. The CDR3 is 16 amino acids. The chain's CDR3 is CASSLGPGYGGDEQFF. The CDR3 nucleotides are TGTGCCAGCAGCTTGGGCCCTGGATACGGGGGGGATGAGCAGTTCTTC.

The chain joins TRBV24-1 to TRBJ2-1; no definite D call. The ends were cut back, 5 bases at V and 4 bases at J, with 5 bases in the middle. This CDR3 spans 12 amino acids. CDR1 is KGHDR, CDR2 SFDVKD, per germline. The CDR3 DNA follows: TGTGCCACCAGTGTCAGATACAATGAGCAGTTCTTC. This sequence encodes CATSVRYNEQFF.

This clonotype was detected ten times or more. The chain links TRBV2 to TRBJ1-2, with a tentative D call TRBD1 (6 bases). The CDR3 totals 14 residues. Trimming left V 3 bases short and J 4 bases short, with 12 bases between. Per the germline V gene, CDR1 is SNHLY and CDR2 is FYNNEI. CDR3 sequence: CASSEARGSYGYTF. CDR3 nucleotides: TGTGCCAGCAGTGAGGCCAGGGGTAGCTATGGCTACACCTTC.

This clonotype was counted between two and nine times. The chain joins TRBV20-1 to TRBJ1-6; the D is unclear. The germline V gene has CDR1 DFQATT and CDR2 SNEGSKA (reference sequence). This CDR3 comprises 15 residues. Trimming cost V 1 base and J 10 bases, with 17 bases left between them. CDR3 loop: CSARGPDWSGSPLHF. In DNA, the CDR3 is TGCAGTGCTAGAGGTCCGGACTGGTCCGGGTCACCCCTCCACTTT.

CDR3 protein: CASSMVGSSYEQYF. CDR3 nucleotide sequence: TGTGCCAGTAGTATGGTGGGGAGCTCCTACGAGCAGTACTTC. This sequence joins TRBV19 and TRBJ2-7; TRBD2 might be the D (5 bases). CDR1 LNHDA and CDR2 SQIVND come from the germline V gene (reference sequence). This CDR3 has 14 amino acids. V was pared by 3 bases and J by 0 bases, with 9 bases between.